The 4 T cell receptor beta chains below all came from one sample that was sequenced in a study of control samples from healthy donors and cancer patients. Sequenced by immunoSEQ multiplex PCR; TCRdb stores in-frame clones only, minus some. There are about 100,000 clones in the sample; 85% to 95% occur only once, and around 8.5% lies in the top ten. The specimen sequenced was blood. Receptor source: a man between 18 and 29 years old in good health.

V is TRBV19 and J is TRBJ1-4; D remains unclear. Trimming removed 3 bases at V and 0 bases at J, with 5 bases between. The germline gives CDR1 LNHDA, CDR2 SQIVND (reference sequence). The CDR3 is 14 amino acids. CDR3 sequence reads: CASSISPTNEKLFF. The CDR3 DNA reads TGTGCCAGTAGTATTTCCCCAACTAATGAAAAACTGTTTTTT.

V gene TRBV5-1 combines with J gene TRBJ1-1; D gene unclear. This CDR3 is built from 14 residues. Germline CDR1 reads SGHRS; CDR2 reads YFSETQ. Trimming pared 1 base from V and 4 bases from J, leaving 11 bases between. The CDR3 nucleotides read TGCGCCAGCAGCTTGAGCTCGCCGGGCACTGAAGCTTTCTTT. Translation: CASSLSSPGTEAFF.

V is TRBV10-3 and J is TRBJ1-1, with D tentatively TRBD1 (6 bases). The V and J ends lost 3 bases and 1 base respectively, with 12 bases between them. The CDR3 has 15 residues. From germline, CDR1 is ENHRY and CDR2 SYGVKD. CDR3 region: CAISETQQGNTEAFF. The CDR3 coding sequence is TGTGCCATCAGTGAAACACAACAGGGGAACACTGAAGCTTTCTTT.

This chain links TRBV2 with TRBJ2-2; D not certain. Germline V lookup: CDR1 SNHLY, CDR2 FYNNEI. Trimming took 6 bases from V and 7 from J, leaving 12 bases between them. This CDR3 spans 13 amino acids. Written as DNA, the CDR3 is TGTGCCAGCAGCCCTTTATTTGGCGGGGAGCTGTTTTTT. This sequence encodes CASSPLFGGELFF.